This T cell receptor beta chain originates from a study of T-cell reconstitution after alpha-beta-depleted transplantation in children. Overall study findings and caveats: Hyperexpanded clones declined; after one year, newly produced T cells mostly supplied diversity. At around two months after transplant, the alpha-beta T cells were reportedly derived from several hundred expanded clones that came from non-depleted graft cells.

TCRbeta library construction was performed incorporating unique molecular identifiers. TCRdb re-called the PCR reads with MiXCR, one entry per CDR3 protein. In the table there are 500,000 to 650,000 distinct CDR3 sequences, about an eighth of which are singletons. The V end was cut by 3 bases, the J end by 7 bases, with 9 bases between. This CDR3 contains 12 residues. The germline V gene has CDR1 LNHNV and CDR2 YYDKDF (reference sequence). In its sample, this clonotype was seen a few times. Its antigen is not known. The sample in question was PBMCs, mostly from graft donor cells, obtained 180 days after TCRalphabeta/CD19-depleted stem cell transplant. The rearrangement links TRBV15 to TRBJ1-1; D remains unclear. This clonotype was sampled from a female patient younger than 10 who had a stem cell transplant for aplastic anemia, so the T cells may come from the graft donor. Here the CDR3 reads CATSRAPHEAFF. The CDR3 DNA sequence: TGTGCCACCAGCAGGGCTCCCCATGAAGCTTTCTTT.